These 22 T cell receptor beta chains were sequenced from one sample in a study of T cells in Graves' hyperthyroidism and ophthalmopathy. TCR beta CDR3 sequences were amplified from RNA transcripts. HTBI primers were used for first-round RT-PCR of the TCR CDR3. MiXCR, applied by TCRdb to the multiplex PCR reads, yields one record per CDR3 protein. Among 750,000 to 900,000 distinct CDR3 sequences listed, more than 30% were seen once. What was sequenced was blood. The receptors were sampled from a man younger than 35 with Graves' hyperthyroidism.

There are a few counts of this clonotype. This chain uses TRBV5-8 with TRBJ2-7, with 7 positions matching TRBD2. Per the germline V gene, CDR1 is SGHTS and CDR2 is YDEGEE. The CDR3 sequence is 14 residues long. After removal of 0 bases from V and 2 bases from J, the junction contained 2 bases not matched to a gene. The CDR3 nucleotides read TGTGCCAGCAGCTTGGGAGCGGGGCCCTACGAGCAGTACTTC. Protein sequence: CASSLGAGPYEQYF.

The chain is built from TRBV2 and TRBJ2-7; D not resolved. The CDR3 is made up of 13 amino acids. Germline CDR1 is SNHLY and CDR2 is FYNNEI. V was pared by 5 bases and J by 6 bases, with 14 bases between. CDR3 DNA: TGTGCCAGCAGTTTGGGCACAGTTCCCGAGCAGTACTTC. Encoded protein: CASSLGTVPEQYF. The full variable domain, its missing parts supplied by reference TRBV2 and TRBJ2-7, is EPEVTQTPSHQVTQMGQEVILRCVPISNHLYFYWYRQILGQKVEFLVSFYNNEISEKSEIFDDQFSVERPDGSNFTLKIRSTKLEDSAMYFCASSLGTVPEQYFGPGTRLTVT.

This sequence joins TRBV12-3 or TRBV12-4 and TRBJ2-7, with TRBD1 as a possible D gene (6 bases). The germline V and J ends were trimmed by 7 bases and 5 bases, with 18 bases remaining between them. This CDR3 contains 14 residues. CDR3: CASTKSNRDDEQYF. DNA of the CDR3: TGTGCCAGCACCAAGTCTAACAGGGACGACGAGCAGTACTTC.

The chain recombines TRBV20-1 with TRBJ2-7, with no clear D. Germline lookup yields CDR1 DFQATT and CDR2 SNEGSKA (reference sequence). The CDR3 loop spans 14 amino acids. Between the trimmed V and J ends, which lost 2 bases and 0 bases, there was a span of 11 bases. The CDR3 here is CSARPGLSSYEQYF. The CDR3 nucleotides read TGCAGTGCTAGACCTGGGCTCTCCTCCTACGAGCAGTACTTC.

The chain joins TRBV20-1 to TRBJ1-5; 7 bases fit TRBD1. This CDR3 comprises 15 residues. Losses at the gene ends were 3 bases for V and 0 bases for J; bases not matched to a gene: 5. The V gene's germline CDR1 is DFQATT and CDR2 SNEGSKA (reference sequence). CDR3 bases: TGCAGTGCTAGGGGGACAGATTATAGCAATCAGCCCCAGCATTTT. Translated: CSARGTDYSNQPQHF.

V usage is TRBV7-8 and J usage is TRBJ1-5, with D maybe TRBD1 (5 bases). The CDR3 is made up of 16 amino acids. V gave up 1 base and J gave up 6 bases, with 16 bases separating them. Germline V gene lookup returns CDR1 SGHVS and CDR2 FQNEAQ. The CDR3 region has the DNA TGTGCCAGCAGCTTAGAAGCTTTACCAGGGACTCAGCCCCAGCATTTT. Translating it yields CASSLEALPGTQPQHF.

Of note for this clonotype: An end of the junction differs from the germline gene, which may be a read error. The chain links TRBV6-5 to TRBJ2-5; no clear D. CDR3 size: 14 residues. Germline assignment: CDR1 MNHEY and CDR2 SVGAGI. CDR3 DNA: TGTGCCATCAGTTACTCGAACCTGCAAGAGACCCAGTACTTC. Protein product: CAISYSNLQETQYF.

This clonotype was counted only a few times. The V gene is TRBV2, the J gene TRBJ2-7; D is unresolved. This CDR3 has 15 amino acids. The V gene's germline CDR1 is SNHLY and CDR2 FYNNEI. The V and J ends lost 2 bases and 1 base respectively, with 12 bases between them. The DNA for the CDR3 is TGTGCCAGCAGTGAACTCCGGCAGCAATCCTACGAGCAGTACTTC. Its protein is CASSELRQQSYEQYF.

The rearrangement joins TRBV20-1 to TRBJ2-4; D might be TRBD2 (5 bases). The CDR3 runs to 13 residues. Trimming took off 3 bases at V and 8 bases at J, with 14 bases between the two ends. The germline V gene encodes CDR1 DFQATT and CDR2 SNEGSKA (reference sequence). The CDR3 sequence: CSASSLPGDIQYF. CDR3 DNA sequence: TGCAGTGCTAGCTCATTGCCCGGGGACATTCAGTACTTC.

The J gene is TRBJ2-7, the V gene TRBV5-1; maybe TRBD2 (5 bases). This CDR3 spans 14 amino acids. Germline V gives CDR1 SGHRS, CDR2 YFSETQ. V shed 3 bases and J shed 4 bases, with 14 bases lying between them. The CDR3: CASSSEAQLYEQYF. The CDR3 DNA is TGCGCCAGCAGCTCGGAGGCACAGTTATACGAGCAGTACTTC.

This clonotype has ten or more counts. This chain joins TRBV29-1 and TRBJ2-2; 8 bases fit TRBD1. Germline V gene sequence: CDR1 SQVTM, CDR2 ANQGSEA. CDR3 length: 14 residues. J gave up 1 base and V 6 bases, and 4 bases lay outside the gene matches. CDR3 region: CSVDRGQNTGELFF. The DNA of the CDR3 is TGCAGCGTAGACAGGGGCCAGAACACCGGGGAGCTGTTTTTT.

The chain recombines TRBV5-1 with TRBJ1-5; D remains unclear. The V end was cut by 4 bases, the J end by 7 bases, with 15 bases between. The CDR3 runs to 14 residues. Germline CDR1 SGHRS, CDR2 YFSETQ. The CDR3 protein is CASSQDTARQPQHF. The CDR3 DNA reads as TGCGCCAGCAGCCAAGATACAGCCCGCCAGCCCCAGCATTTT.

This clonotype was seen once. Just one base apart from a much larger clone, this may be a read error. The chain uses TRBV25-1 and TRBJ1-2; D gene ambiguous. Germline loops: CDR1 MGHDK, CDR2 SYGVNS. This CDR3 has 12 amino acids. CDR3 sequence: CTSSFLTEGYTF. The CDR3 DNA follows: TGTACCAGCAGCTTCCTTACTGAAGGCTACACCTTC.

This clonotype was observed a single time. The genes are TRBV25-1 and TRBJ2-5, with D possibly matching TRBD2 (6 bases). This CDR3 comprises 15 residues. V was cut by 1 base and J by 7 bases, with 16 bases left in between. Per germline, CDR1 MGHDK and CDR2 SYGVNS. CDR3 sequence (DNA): TGTGCCAGCAGTGAATGGGGACTCACGACTTGGACCCAGTACTTC. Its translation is CASSEWGLTTWTQYF.

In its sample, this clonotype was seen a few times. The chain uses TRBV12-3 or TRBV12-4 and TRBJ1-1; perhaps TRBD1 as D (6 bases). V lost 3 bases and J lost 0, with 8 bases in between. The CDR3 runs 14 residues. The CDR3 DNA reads TGTGCCAGCAGTTTTGCAGGGGTGAACACTGAAGCTTTCTTT. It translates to CASSFAGVNTEAFF.

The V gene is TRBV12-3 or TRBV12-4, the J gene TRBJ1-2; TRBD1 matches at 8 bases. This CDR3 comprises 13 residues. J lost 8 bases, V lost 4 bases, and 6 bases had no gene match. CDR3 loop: CASSYTGGMGYTF. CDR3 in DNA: TGTGCCAGCAGTTATACAGGGGGAATGGGCTACACCTTC.

In DNA form, the CDR3 reads TGCGCCAGCAGTGATTGGGGCCAAAGGGGGGCCAAAAACATTCAGTACTTC. It specifies CASSDWGQRGAKNIQYF. The gene calls are TRBV10-1 and TRBJ2-4; D may be TRBD1 (6 bases). The CDR3 is 17 amino acids. Germline V CDR1 and CDR2: WNHNN, SYGVQD (reference sequence). The ends were cut back, 3 bases at V and 1 base at J, with 16 bases in the middle.

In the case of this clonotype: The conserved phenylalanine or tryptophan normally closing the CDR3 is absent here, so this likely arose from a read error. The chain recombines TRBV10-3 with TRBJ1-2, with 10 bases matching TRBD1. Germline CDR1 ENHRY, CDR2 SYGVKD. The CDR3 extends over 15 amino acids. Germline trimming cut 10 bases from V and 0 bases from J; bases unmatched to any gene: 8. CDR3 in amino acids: CASRGTGATNYGYTS. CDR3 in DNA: TGTGCCAGCAGGGGGACAGGGGCCACTAACTATGGCTACACCTCC.

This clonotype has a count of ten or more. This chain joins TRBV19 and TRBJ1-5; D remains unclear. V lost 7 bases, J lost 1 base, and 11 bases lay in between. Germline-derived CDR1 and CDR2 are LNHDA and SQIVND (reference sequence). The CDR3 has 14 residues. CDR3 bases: TGTGCCAGTACTAAACGGGAAAGCAATCAGCCCCAGCATTTT. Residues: CASTKRESNQPQHF. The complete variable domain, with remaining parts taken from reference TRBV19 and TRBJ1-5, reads DGGITQSPKYLFRKEGQNVTLSCEQNLNHDAMYWYRQDPGQGLRLIYYSQIVNDFQKGDIAEGYSVSREKKESFPLTVTSAQKNPTAFYLCASTKRESNQPQHFGDGTRLSIL.

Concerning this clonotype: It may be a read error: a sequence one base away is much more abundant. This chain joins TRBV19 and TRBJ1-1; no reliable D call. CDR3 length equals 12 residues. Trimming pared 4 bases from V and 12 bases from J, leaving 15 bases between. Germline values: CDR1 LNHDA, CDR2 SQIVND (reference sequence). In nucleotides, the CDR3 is TGTGCCAGTAGTACAGGAGTTACGGCTCCTTTCTTT. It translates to CASSTGVTAPFF.

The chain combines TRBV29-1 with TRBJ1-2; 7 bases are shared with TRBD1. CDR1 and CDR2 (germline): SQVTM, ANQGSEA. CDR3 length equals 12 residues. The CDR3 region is CSVPGQRYGYTF. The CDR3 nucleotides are TGCAGTGTTCCGGGACAGCGCTATGGCTACACCTTC.

The CDR3 loop is CASSYWDRRNTGELFF. The CDR3 DNA follows: TGTGCCAGCAGTTACTGGGACAGACGTAACACCGGGGAGCTGTTTTTT. This rearrangement joins TRBV6-1 to TRBJ2-2; 7 bases align to TRBD1. Germline CDR1 is MNHNS and CDR2 is SASEGT. The V gene end was trimmed by 5 bases and the J gene end by 2 bases; junction bases not matched to a gene: 8. The CDR3 covers 16 residues.